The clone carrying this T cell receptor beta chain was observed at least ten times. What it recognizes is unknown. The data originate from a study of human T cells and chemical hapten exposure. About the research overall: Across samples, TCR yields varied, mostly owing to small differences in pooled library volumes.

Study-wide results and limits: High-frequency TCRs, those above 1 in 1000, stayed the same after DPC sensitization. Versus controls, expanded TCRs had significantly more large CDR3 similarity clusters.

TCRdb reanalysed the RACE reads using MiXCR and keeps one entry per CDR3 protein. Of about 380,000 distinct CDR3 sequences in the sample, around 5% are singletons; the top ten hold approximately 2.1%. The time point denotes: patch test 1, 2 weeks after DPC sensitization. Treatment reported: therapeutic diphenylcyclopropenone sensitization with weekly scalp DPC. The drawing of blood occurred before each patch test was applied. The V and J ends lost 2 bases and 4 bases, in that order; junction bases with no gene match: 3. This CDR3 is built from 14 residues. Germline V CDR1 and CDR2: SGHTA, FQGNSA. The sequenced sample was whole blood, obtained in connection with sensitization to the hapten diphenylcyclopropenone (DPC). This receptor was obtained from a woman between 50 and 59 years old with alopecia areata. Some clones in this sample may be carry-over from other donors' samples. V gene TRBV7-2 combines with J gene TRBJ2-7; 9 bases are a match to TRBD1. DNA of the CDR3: TGTGCCAGCAGCTTATCGACAGGGGGGTACGAGCAGTACTTC. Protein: CASSLSTGGYEQYF.